This TCR beta chain was captured by sequencing in a study of cytomegalovirus exposure and HLA in healthy donors. Study observations and caveats: CMV antigen specificity was confirmed in vitro for three CMV-associated chains. By a later analysis, the bulk of CMV-associated TCR beta chains appeared HLA-restricted. Common viral pathogens seemed, in a later analysis, to connect with several of the most significant clusters. It has been reported that TCR beta sequences accurately predicted the HLA-A and HLA-B alleles of most subjects.

In germline, CDR1 is MNHNY, CDR2 SVGAGI (reference sequence). Trimming took 0 bases from V and 3 from J; bases not matched to a gene: 6. The CDR3 is 16 residues long. There are a few counts of this clone. No antigen is known for it. The PCR made use of 60 Vbeta and 13 Jbeta primers. Clones were sequenced by immunoSEQ multiplex PCR, and TCRdb holds only the in-frame ones, with some missing. The profile covers around 95,000 clones, with roughly four fifths appearing a single time and about 3.7% taken by the ten largest. Sequenced sample: PBMCs. This sequence joins TRBV6-6 and TRBJ2-7; 9 nucleotides align to TRBD2. The origin of this receptor is a man aged 25 to 40 in good health and CMV-seropositive. This CDR3 is CASSYSSSGSIYEQYF. In DNA form, the CDR3 reads TGTGCCAGCAGTTACTCGAGTAGCGGGAGTATCTACGAGCAGTACTTC.